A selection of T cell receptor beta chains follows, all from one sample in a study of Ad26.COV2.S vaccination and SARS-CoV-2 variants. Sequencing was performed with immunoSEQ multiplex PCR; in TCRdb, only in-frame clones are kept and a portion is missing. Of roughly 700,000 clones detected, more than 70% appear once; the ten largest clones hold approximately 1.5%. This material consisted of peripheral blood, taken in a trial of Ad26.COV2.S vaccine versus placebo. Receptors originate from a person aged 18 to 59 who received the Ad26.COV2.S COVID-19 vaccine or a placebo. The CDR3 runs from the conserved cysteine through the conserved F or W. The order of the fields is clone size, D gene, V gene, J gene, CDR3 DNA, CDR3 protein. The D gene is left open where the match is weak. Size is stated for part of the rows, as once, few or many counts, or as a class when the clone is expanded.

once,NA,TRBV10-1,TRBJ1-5,TGCGCCAGCACTCTTACCGGACAGAGGGGAAAGCGTTGTCCCCAGCATTTT,CASTLTGQRGKRCPQHF
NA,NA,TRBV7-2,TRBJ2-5,TGTGCCAGCAGCTCAGGACAGCTGCAAGAGACCCAGTACTTC,CASSSGQLQETQYF
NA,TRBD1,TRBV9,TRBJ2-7,TGTGCCAGCAGCGTAGCGGGGGACAGGGGTGGCTACGAGCAGTACTTC,CASSVAGDRGGYEQYF
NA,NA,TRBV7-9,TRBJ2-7,TGTGCCAGCAGCTTAGCTACAGGGTCCGGTGCCGAGCAGTACTTC,CASSLATGSGAEQYF
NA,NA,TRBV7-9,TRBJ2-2,TGTGCCAGCAGCTTAGAGCAGGTCACCGGGGAGCTGTTTTTT,CASSLEQVTGELFF
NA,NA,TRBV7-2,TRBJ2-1,TGTGCCAGCGGACTTAATTCGGTCTACAATGAGCAGTTCTTC,CASGLNSVYNEQFF
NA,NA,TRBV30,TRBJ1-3,TGTGCCTGGAGTGTTACGGATGGAAACACCATATATTTT,CAWSVTDGNTIYF
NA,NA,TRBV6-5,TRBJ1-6,TGTGCCAGCAGTTACTCGAGGGAAAGTGGTTCACCCCTCCACTTT,CASSYSRESGSPLHF
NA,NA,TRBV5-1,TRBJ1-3,TGCGCCAGCAGCTTGGCCGGGGAAAACACCATATATTTT,CASSLAGENTIYF
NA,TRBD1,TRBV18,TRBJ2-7,TGTGCCAGCTCACCCGGACAGGGGACTTTCTACGAGCAGTACTTC,CASSPGQGTFYEQYF
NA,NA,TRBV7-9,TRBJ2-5,TGTGCCGTCAGTATAGGTGGAGAAGAGACCCAGTACTTC,CAVSIGGEETQYF
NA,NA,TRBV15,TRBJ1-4,TGTGCCACCAGCAGGGATGTAGGGAGTAATGAAAAACTGTTTTTT,CATSRDVGSNEKLFF
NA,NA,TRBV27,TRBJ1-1,TGTGCCAGCAGTCTCCGGGGTAGCACTGAAGCTTTCTTT,CASSLRGSTEAFF
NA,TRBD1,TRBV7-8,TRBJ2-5,TGTGCCAGCAGCTTCGGTTCCTGGACAGGGCAAGAGACCCAGTACTTC,CASSFGSWTGQETQYF
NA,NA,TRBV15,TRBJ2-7,TGTGCCACCAGCAGGTTATACGTGGAGAGGGGCGAGCAGTACTTC,CATSRLYVERGEQYF
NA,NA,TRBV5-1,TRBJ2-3,TGCGCCAGCAGCTTACCCGGGGCAGATACGCAGTATTTT,CASSLPGADTQYF
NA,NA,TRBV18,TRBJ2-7,TGTGCCAGCTCACCTGTGGCGGATTCCTACGAGCAGTACTTC,CASSPVADSYEQYF
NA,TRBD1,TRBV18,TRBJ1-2,TGTGCCAGCTCACCACCCTCAGGGGGAAGAGGCTACACCTTC,CASSPPSGGRGYTF
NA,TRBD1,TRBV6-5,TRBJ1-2,TGTGCCAGCAGTAACCCGGGACAGGGGAACTATGGCTACACCTTC,CASSNPGQGNYGYTF
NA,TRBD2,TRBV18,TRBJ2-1,TGTGCCAGCTCTCCCCCGGGACTAGAAGGCAATGAGCAGTTCTTC,CASSPPGLEGNEQFF
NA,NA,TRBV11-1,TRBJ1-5,TGTGCCAGCAGCTTGGGCGAGAATCAGCCCCAGCATTTT,CASSLGENQPQHF
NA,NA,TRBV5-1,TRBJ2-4,TGCGCCAGCAGAACTTCTGGGGCCAAAAACATTCAGTACTTC,CASRTSGAKNIQYF
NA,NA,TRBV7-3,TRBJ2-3,TGTGCCAGCAGCCCTGGGGGAGGAGATACGCAGTATTTT,CASSPGGGDTQYF
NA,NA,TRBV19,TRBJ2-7,TGTGCCAGTAGTATTGAAGGGACGGAATACGAGCAGTACTTC,CASSIEGTEYEQYF
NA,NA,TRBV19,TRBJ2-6,TGTGCCAGTAGCTCCTGGGGGGCACCCTCTGGGGCCAACGTCCTGACTTTC,CASSSWGAPSGANVLTF
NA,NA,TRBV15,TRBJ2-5,TGTGCCACCAGCAGAGATTTGGGGAGGGAGACCCAGTACTTC,CATSRDLGRETQYF
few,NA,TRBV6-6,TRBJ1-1,TGTGCCAGCAGTTACACCCGGGACACTGAAGCTTTCTTT,CASSYTRDTEAFF
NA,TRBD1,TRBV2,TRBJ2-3,TGTGCCAGCAGTTTTTTTAGGGGGCAGGGAGATACGCAGTATTTT,CASSFFRGQGDTQYF
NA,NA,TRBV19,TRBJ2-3,TGTGCCAGTAGTATTGGAATAGGACTACGCACAGATACGCAGTATTTT,CASSIGIGLRTDTQYF
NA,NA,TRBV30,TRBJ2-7,TGTGCCTGCCTCCGGGACGGCTACGAGCAGTACTTC,CACLRDGYEQYF
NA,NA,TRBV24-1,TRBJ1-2,TGTGCCACCAGTGACCCCAGGGGAAGCTACACCTTC,CATSDPRGSYTF
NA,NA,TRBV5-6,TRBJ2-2,TGTGCCAGCAGCTTTTTGTCGGGGAGCACCGGGGAGCTGTTTTTT,CASSFLSGSTGELFF
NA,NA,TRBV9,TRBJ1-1,TGTGCCAGCAGCGTGGGGATAAACAAGAACACTGAAGCTTTCTTT,CASSVGINKNTEAFF
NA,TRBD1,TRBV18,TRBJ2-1,TGTGCCAGCTCCCCCGACAGGGTAAATGAGCAGTTCTTC,CASSPDRVNEQFF
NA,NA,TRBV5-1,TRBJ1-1,TGCGCCAGCAGCTTGGGTGGGTTGAACACTGAAGCTTTCTTT,CASSLGGLNTEAFF
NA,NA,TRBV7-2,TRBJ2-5,TGTGCCAGCAGCATTACCGGGACCGTACAAGAGACCCAGTACTTC,CASSITGTVQETQYF
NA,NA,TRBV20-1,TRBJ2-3,TGCAGTGCTAGTCTGACGGTCACAGATACGCAGTATTTT,CSASLTVTDTQYF
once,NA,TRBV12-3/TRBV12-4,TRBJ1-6,TGTGCCAGCAGTTTAGAGGGCTCTTCACCCCTCCACTTT,CASSLEGSSPLHF
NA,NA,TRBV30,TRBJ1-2,TGTGCCTGGAGTGTCAAGGGAGGAAACTATGGCTACACCTTC,CAWSVKGGNYGYTF
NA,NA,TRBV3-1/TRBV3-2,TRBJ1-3,TGTGCCAGCAGCCAAGAAGGACATTTTGGAAACACCATATATTTT,CASSQEGHFGNTIYF
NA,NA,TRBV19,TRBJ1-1,TGTGCCAGCCAACGCAGGACGGGGAACACTGAAGCTTTCTTT,CASQRRTGNTEAFF
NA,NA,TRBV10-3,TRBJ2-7,TGTGCCATCAGTGATGGGACCTACGAGCAGTACTTC,CAISDGTYEQYF
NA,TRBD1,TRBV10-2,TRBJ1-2,TGCGCCAGCAGTGAGTCAGGGGGCGCCTACATACGAACAGATGGCTACACCTTC,CASSESGGAYIRTDGYTF
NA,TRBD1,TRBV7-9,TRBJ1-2,TGTGCCAGCAGCCACGGACAGGGGGCTCCAAACTATGGCTACACCTTC,CASSHGQGAPNYGYTF
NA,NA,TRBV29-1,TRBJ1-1,TGCAGCGTTCGGAGGGGATCCACTGAAGCTTTCTTT,CSVRRGSTEAFF
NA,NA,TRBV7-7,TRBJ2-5,TGTGCTAGCAGCTTAAGTCAGCAAGAGACCCAGTACTTC,CASSLSQQETQYF
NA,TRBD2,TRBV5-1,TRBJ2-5,TGCGCCAGCAGCTTTGGGACTACACAAGAGACCCAGTACTTC,CASSFGTTQETQYF
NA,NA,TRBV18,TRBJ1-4,TGTGCCAGCTCACGTGGCGGTAATGAAAAACTGTTTTTT,CASSRGGNEKLFF
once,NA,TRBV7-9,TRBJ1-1,TGTGCCAGCAGCTTCGACGGGGCCCTCACTGAAGCTTTCTTT,CASSFDGALTEAFF
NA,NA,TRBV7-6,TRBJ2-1,TGTGCCAGCAGCGACCTAGCTTCCTCCTACAATGAGCAGTTCTTC,CASSDLASSYNEQFF
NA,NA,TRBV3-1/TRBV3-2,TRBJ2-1,TGTGCCAGCAGCACCCCTGGCTCCTACAATGAGCAGTTCTTC,CASSTPGSYNEQFF
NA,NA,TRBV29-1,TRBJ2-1,TGCAGCGTTGAGGTGACCCTCCAGATTGATGAGCAGTTCTTC,CSVEVTLQIDEQFF
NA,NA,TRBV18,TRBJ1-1,TGTGCCAGCTCACCATCGAGCGACACTGAAGCTTTCTTT,CASSPSSDTEAFF
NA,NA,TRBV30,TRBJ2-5,TGTGCCTGGAGTTGGCGGCCACAAGAGACCCAGTACTTC,CAWSWRPQETQYF
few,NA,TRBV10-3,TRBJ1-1,TGTGCCATCAGTGAGTCGGGGACGGTCGGGAACACTGAAGCTTTCTTT,CAISESGTVGNTEAFF